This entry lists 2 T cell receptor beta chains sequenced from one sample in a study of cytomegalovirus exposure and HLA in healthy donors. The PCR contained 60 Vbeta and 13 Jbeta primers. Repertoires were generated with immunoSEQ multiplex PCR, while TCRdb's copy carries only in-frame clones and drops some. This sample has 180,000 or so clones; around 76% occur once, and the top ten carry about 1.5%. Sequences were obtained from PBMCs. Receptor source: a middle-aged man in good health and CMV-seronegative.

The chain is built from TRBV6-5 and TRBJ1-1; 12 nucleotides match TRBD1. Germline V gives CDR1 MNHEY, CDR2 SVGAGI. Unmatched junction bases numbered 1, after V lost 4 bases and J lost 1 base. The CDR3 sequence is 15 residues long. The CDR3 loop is CASSWGQGANTEAFF. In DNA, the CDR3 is TGTGCCAGCAGTTGGGGACAGGGGGCGAACACTGAAGCTTTCTTT.

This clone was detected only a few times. The DNA for the CDR3 is TGCGCCAGCAGGCCGACACAGGGGAACACTGAAGCTTTCTTT. Translation gives CASRPTQGNTEAFF. The chain links TRBV5-1 to TRBJ1-1; the D gene is possibly TRBD1 (6 bases). Germline V gene sequence: CDR1 SGHRS, CDR2 YFSETQ. The CDR3 covers 14 residues. Trimming took 5 bases from V and 1 from J, leaving 12 bases between them.